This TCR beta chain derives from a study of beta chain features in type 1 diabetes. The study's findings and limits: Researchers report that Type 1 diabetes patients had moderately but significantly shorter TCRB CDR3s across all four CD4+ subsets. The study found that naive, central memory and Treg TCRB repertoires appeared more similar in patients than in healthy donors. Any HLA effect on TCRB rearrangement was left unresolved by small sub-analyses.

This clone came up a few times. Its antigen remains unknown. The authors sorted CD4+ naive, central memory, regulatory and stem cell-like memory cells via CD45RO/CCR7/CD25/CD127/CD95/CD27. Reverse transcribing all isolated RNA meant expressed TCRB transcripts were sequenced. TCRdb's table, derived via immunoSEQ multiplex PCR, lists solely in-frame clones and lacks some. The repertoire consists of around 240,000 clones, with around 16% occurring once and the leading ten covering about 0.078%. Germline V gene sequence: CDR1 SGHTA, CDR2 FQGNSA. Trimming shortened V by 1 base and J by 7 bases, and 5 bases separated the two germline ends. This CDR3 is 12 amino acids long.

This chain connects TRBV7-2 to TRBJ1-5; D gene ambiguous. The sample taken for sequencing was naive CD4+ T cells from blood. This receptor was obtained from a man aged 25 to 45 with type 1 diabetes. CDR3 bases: TGTGCCAGCAGCTTAGATCTCCAGCCCCAGCATTTT. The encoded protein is CASSLDLQPQHF.